This T cell receptor (beta chain) was obtained from a study of T cells in women clearing cervical HPV infection (dated by TCRdb to 2016 to 2019). As for the study more broadly: Cases were 25 women with histologically confirmed HPV16-related CIN3 or worse, including a couple of invasive cancers. Five blinded duplicates per group were added as quality controls, so that 60 or so samples were obtained: some 50 participants and some 10 replicates. Blood from cases was collected at the visit at which the lesion was first identified, whereas blood from controls was collected once infection was no longer detected. Cases and controls were matched on age within five years and on year of sample collection. For cases, the median interval between lesion detection and blood sampling was over 130 days, with an interquartile range of roughly 85 to 200 days. In the parent cohort, more than 8,500 women aged 18 or older were enrolled in Guanacaste, Costa Rica, during about 1993 to 1995 and then followed for less than 8 years. A median age of roughly 33 years was observed in cases versus approximately 40 in controls, and no significant differences in baseline characteristics were found. The 25 or so controls were women who cleared a single incident HPV16 infection within 12 months without developing precancer or cancer. The exploratory proof-of-principle case-control study was nested within the Guanacaste HPV Natural History Study in Costa Rica and compared TCR repertoires across cervical HPV16 outcomes. Since only a few of the women had HLA typing available, the possibility that HLA type was acting as a confounder could not be ruled out. Study-level results and caveats: Across sequencing depths, CIN3+ cases showed significantly higher TCR repertoire richness than controls, but evenness did not differ between the groups. T-cell numbers per sample were unknown, so richness differences could reflect varying T-cell content rather than repertoire biology. The cross-sectional design could not show whether associations preceded infection or resulted from it; effector/memory subsets and HPV-specific T cells were not isolated. Random forest classifiers that combined richness and V gene abundances separated cases from controls with an estimated AUC of 0.83.

Every participant had a single incident cervical HPV16 infection, and women with prevalent HPV16 infections were excluded. Cervical HPV DNA was detected with MY09/MY11 PCR, and genotyping was done with dot-blot hybridization. Roughly 15 mL of heparinized blood was centrifuged, after which the buffy coat was aliquoted, frozen at -30 degrees C, and then stored at -80 degrees C. Genomic DNA was extracted from buffy coat specimens using QIAGEN kits. To note about this clone: What this receptor recognizes is not known. Other DNA sequences in the sample encode the same CDR3.

The immunoSEQ assay used multiplex PCR to amplify TCR beta CDR3 regions from an average of approximately 1,200 ng of genomic DNA per sample. To correct primer bias, the assay used a complete synthetic TCR repertoire to set an amplification baseline. The amplicons were sequenced using the Illumina platform. As for how the authors treated the data: Error correction of the sequences involved clustering with frequency ratios plus a modified nearest-neighbor algorithm, after which the sequences were analyzed in the immunoSEQ Analyzer using IMGT gene definitions. TCR richness and evenness were averaged over 20 rarefaction repeats at each rarefaction depth, excluding samples with fewer sequences than the depth. Wilcoxon rank sum tests with FDR correction were used to compare relative abundances of V, D and J genes between the groups. Blinded duplicates gave an intraclass correlation of around 96% for TCR richness and an average of roughly 76% across 66 gene segments. TCRdb re-hosts the immuneACCESS table, in-frame sequences only. Its copies lack some clones; in the studies checked, an unresolved V gene accounts for under half of them, and the cause for the rest is not known. V and J calls and clone size are copied from that table; D and trimming were computed from the DNA. The sample's own table lists roughly 31,000 clones. About 6.8% of the sample is held by the ten biggest clonotypes.

The receptor's source is a woman aged 18 to 75 with a cervical HPV16 infection that either progressed to CIN3+ or cleared (not recorded which). The sequencing sample was made of blood buffy coat.

The covered CDR3 bases are TGTGCCAGCAGCTCGGGACAGGGCGGAGGC. The resulting protein is CASSSGQGGG. The entire CDR3 protein is CASSSGQGGGYTF. Recombination linked TRBV7-2 to TRBJ1-2; TRBD1 matches 9 bases in the middle. The read finishes 3 residues shy of the CDR3 end, and the germline J gene is used to complete it. The CDR3 has 13 amino acids, counting the end cysteine and phenylalanine. Sequencing covers 30 bases of the CDR3, shown here with the frame starting at base 1. Reading the germline V gene gives CDR1 SGHTA and CDR2 FQGNSA.